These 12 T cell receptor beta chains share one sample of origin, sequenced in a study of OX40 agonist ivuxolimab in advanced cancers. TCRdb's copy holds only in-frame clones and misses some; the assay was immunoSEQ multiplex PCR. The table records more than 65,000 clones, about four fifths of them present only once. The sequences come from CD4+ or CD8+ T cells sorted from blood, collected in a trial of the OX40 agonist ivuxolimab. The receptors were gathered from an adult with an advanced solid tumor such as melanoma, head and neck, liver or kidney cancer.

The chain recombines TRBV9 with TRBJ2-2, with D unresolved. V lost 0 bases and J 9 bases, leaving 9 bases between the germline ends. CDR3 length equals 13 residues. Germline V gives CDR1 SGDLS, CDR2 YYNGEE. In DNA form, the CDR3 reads TGTGCCAGCAGCGTAGGGATGGGCCGGGAGCTGTTTTTT. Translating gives CASSVGMGRELFF.

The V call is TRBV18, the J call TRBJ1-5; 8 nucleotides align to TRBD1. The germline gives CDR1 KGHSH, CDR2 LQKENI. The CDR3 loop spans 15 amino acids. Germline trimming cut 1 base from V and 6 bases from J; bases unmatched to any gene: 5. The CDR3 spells CASSPQGTGIQPQHF. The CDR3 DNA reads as TGTGCCAGCTCACCACAAGGGACAGGAATTCAGCCCCAGCATTTT.

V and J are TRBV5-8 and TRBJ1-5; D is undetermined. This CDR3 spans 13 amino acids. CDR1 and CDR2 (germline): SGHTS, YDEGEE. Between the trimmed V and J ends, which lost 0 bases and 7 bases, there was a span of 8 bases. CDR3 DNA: TGTGCCAGCAGCTTGGAACGGGGACAGCCCCAGCATTTT. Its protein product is CASSLERGQPQHF.

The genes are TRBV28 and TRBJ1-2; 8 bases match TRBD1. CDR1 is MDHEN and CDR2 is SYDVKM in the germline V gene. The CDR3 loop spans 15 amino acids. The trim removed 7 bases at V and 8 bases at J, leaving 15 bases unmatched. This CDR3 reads CASTSPGTGLIGYTF. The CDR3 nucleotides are TGTGCCAGCACTTCCCCCGGGACAGGCTTAATCGGCTACACCTTC.

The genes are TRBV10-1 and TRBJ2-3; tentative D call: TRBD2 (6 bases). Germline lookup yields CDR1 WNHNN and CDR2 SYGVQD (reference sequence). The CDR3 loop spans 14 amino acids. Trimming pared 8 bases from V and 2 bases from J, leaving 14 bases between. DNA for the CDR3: TGCGCCAGCTCTCCGGAGGGACTCACAGATACGCAGTATTTT. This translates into CASSPEGLTDTQYF.

CDR3 loop: CASSVQTGSTDTQYF. The CDR3 bases are TGTGCCAGCAGCGTACAAACCGGTTCCACAGATACGCAGTATTTT. The rearrangement joins TRBV9 to TRBJ2-3, with unresolved D. CDR3 length: 15 amino acids. Deletions cut 1 base from V and 2 bases from J, with 11 bases between. Looked up from germline, CDR1 is SGDLS and CDR2 is YYNGEE.

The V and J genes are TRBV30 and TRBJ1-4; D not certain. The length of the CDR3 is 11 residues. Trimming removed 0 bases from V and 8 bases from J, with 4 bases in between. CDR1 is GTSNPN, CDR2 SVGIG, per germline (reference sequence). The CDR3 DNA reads TGTGCCTGGAGTGTAACCGAAAAACTGTTTTTT. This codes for CAWSVTEKLFF. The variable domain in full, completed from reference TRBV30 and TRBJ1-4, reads SQTIHQWPATLVQPVGSPLSLECTVEGTSNPNLYWYRQAAGRGLQLLFYSVGIGQISSEVPQNLSASRPQDRQFILSSKKLLLSDSGFYLCAWSVTEKLFFGSGTQLSVL.

In DNA form, the CDR3 reads TGTGCCAGCACCGGGACACAAGAAGAGACCCAGTACTTC. It translates to CASTGTQEETQYF. This chain links TRBV18 with TRBJ2-5; D is perhaps TRBD1 (6 bases). Trimming left V 8 bases short and J 3 bases short, with 13 bases between. Looked up from germline, CDR1 is KGHSH and CDR2 is LQKENI. The CDR3 is 13 amino acids.

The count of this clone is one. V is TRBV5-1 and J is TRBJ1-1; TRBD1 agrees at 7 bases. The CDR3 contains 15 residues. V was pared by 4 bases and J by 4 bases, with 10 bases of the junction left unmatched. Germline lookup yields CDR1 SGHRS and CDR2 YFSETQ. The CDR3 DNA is TGCGCCAGCAGCGGCCGACAGGGTACGGCCACTGAAGCTTTCTTT. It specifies CASSGRQGTATEAFF.

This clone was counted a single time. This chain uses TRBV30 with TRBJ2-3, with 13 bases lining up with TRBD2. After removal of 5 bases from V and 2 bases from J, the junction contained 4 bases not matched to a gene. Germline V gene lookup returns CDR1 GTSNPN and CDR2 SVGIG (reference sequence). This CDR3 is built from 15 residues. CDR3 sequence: CAWAGLAGITDTQYF. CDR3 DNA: TGTGCCTGGGCGGGACTAGCGGGGATCACAGATACGCAGTATTTT. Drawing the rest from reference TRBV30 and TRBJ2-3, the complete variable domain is SQTIHQWPATLVQPVGSPLSLECTVEGTSNPNLYWYRQAAGRGLQLLFYSVGIGQISSEVPQNLSASRPQDRQFILSSKKLLLSDSGFYLCAWAGLAGITDTQYFGPGTRLTVL.

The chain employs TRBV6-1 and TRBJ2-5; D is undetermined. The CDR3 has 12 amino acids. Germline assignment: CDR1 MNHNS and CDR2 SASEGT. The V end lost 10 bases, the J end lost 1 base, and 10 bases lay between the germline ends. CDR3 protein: CATAYSQETQYF. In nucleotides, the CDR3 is TGTGCCACAGCGTACAGCCAAGAGACCCAGTACTTC.

The CDR3 loop reads CASSHRATNEKLFF. Written as DNA, the CDR3 is TGTGCCAGCAGCCACAGGGCAACTAATGAAAAACTGTTTTTT. V is TRBV7-8 and J is TRBJ1-4; D is possibly TRBD1 (6 bases). CDR3 length: 14 amino acids. CDR1 is SGHVS, CDR2 FQNEAQ, per germline. V was pared by 5 bases and J by 0 bases, with 7 bases between.